This TCR beta chain was identified in a study of chemoradiotherapy in HPV16-positive cancers. Trimming left V 6 bases short and J 8 bases short, with 17 bases between. Germline V lookup: CDR1 SGHRS, CDR2 YFSETQ. The length of the CDR3 is 13 residues. Some clones are missing from TCRdb's copy, which holds only in-frame ones; the method was immunoSEQ multiplex PCR. The sample yields approximately 32,000 clones, approximately 90% seen once. The source was blood, collected from a patient who underwent chemoradiotherapy. The clonotype was recovered from a human donor with HPV-associated anogenital cancer. The J gene is TRBJ1-1, the V gene TRBV5-1; D unresolved. The CDR3, as DNA: TGCGCCAGCAAGACGGAGGTCTATAACGAAGCTTTCTTT. The encoded protein is CASKTEVYNEAFF.